Presented here are 14 T cell receptor beta chains from one specimen sequenced in a study of blood T cell repertoires in COVID-19. Data came from immunoSEQ multiplex PCR; TCRdb stores just in-frame clones and leaves some out. Among about 200,000 clones, over 75% were seen once, and the ten largest hold more than 2.5%. Sequenced input: peripheral blood. The source of these receptors is a man aged 55 to 70 with acute or convalescent COVID-19.

This chain links TRBV6-5 with TRBJ2-2, with D possibly matching TRBD2 (6 bases). Germline loops: CDR1 MNHEY, CDR2 SVGAGI. Trimming removed 2 bases from V and 3 bases from J, with 7 bases in between. CDR3 length: 14 residues. The CDR3 sequence is CASSYRDYTGELFF. The CDR3 region has the DNA TGTGCCAGCAGTTACCGGGACTACACCGGGGAGCTGTTTTTT.

The chain is built from TRBV7-6 and TRBJ2-3; TRBD1 is a possible D gene (7 bases). Germline CDR1 is SGHVS and CDR2 is FNYEAQ. The CDR3 spans 15 residues. V gave up 5 bases and J gave up 6 bases, with 18 bases separating them. CDR3 sequence: CASSPRQGGPDTQYF. CDR3 sequence (DNA): TGTGCCAGCAGCCCGAGGCAGGGGGGTCCCGATACGCAGTATTTT.

The chain uses TRBV7-9 and TRBJ2-7; perhaps TRBD1 as D (6 bases). The CDR3 spans 13 residues. Per the germline V gene, CDR1 is SEHNR and CDR2 is FQNEAQ (reference sequence). V lost 3 bases to trimming and J lost 4 bases, with 10 bases between them. CDR3 amino acids: CASSFRDNYEQYF. CDR3 nucleotide sequence: TGTGCCAGCAGCTTCCGGGACAATTACGAGCAGTACTTC.

This clone was seen once. The chain combines TRBV28 with TRBJ2-1; 7 nucleotides align to TRBD1. There are 15 residues in the CDR3. CDR1 is MDHEN and CDR2 is SYDVKM in the germline V gene. Losses at the gene ends were 4 bases for V and 6 bases for J; bases not matched to a gene: 9. The CDR3 is CASSSPSTGVNEQFF. In DNA, the CDR3 is TGTGCCAGCAGTTCCCCGAGCACAGGGGTCAATGAGCAGTTCTTC.

CDR3: CATSDLNRDGYTF. The DNA for the CDR3 is TGTGCCACCAGTGATTTAAACAGAGATGGCTACACCTTC. The chain combines TRBV24-1 with TRBJ1-2; D gene ambiguous. The germline V and J ends were trimmed by 1 base and 6 bases, with 8 bases remaining between them. In germline, CDR1 is KGHDR, CDR2 SFDVKD. This CDR3 has 13 amino acids.

This sequence joins TRBV6-2 or TRBV6-3 and TRBJ2-6; D is uncertain. Trimming shortened V by 4 bases and J by 0 bases, and 7 bases separated the two germline ends. The CDR3 has 15 residues. Germline V gene sequence: CDR1 MNHEY, CDR2 SVGEGT. Here the CDR3 DNA reads TGTGCCAGCAGTTCGGTCCTCTCTGGGGCCAACGTCCTGACTTTC. The encoded protein is CASSSVLSGANVLTF.

This clone was seen only once. The V call is TRBV9, the J call TRBJ1-2; D gene uncertain. Deletions cut 0 bases from V and 5 bases from J, with 11 bases between. The CDR3 consists of 14 residues. CDR1 is SGDLS and CDR2 is YYNGEE in the germline V gene. CDR3 nucleotide sequence: TGTGCCAGCAGCGTAGGAGGGAAGGAGTATGGCTACACCTTC. Its protein product is CASSVGGKEYGYTF.

This rearrangement joins TRBV7-2 to TRBJ1-1, with 9 positions matching TRBD1. The CDR3 has 12 residues. V gave up 4 bases and J gave up 10 bases; unmatched junction bases: 4. Germline assignment: CDR1 SGHTA and CDR2 FQGNSA. This chain's CDR3 is CASSSGQGRAFF. The CDR3, as DNA: TGTGCCAGCAGCTCAGGACAGGGGCGAGCTTTCTTT.

The chain carries TRBV6-5 and TRBJ1-5; D possibly corresponds to TRBD1 (5 bases). With 6 bases removed from V and 8 bases from J, the gap between germline ends came to 11 bases. The CDR3 covers 12 residues. Germline CDR1 MNHEY, CDR2 SVGAGI. CDR3 coding DNA: TGTGCCAGCAGGGATAGGGGTAAGCCCCAGCATTTT. It encodes CASRDRGKPQHF.

This clone has a handful of counts. The rearrangement uses TRBV10-2 and TRBJ2-2; 12 bases line up with TRBD2. The CDR3 totals 15 residues. The V segment lost 5 bases and the J segment 6 bases; nucleotides outside the gene matches: 4. The germline CDR1 and CDR2 sequences are WSHSY and SAAADI. CDR3 coding DNA: TGCGCCAGCAGTTTGCTAGCGGGAGGGGCCGGGGAGCTGTTTTTT. This translates into CASSLLAGGAGELFF.

The sample holds one count of this clone. This chain connects TRBV2 to TRBJ1-4, with TRBD1 as a possible D gene (5 bases). The CDR3 has 15 amino acids. V was pared by 1 base and J by 8 bases, with 14 bases between. Germline CDR1 SNHLY, CDR2 FYNNEI. The CDR3 coding sequence is TGTGCCAGCAGTGAAGTTGACAGCCGGGGGGAAAAACTGTTTTTT. This encodes CASSEVDSRGEKLFF.

The gene calls are TRBV27 and TRBJ1-4, with D perhaps matching TRBD1 (6 bases). Germline CDR1 is MNHEY and CDR2 is SMNVEV (reference sequence). The CDR3 length is 14 residues. V lost 8 bases and J 2 bases, leaving 12 bases between the germline ends. This CDR3 reads CASAPGATNEKLFF. The CDR3 region has the DNA TGTGCCAGCGCACCAGGGGCCACTAATGAAAAACTGTTTTTT. Full variable domain (outside the CDR3, taken from reference TRBV27 and TRBJ1-4): EAQVTQNPRYLITVTGKKLTVTCSQNMNHEYMSWYRQDPGLGLRQIYYSMNVEVTDKGDVPEGYKVSRKEKRNFPLILESPSPNQTSLYFCASAPGATNEKLFFGSGTQLSVL.

This clone was counted once. J is TRBJ2-1 and V is TRBV28, with TRBD2 matching over 12 bases. V trimming: 4 bases; J trimming: 7 bases; junction bases outside the gene matches: 5. Germline V gene sequence: CDR1 MDHEN, CDR2 SYDVKM. The CDR3 length is 15 residues. CDR3 amino acids: CASSSLAGGTNEQFF. The CDR3 DNA reads as TGTGCCAGCAGTTCCCTAGCGGGAGGGACGAATGAGCAGTTCTTC.

This rearrangement joins TRBV5-8 to TRBJ2-3; D might be TRBD2 (6 bases). The length of the CDR3 is 16 residues. Germline V gives CDR1 SGHTS, CDR2 YDEGEE. Trimming shortened V by 0 bases and J by 6 bases, and 17 bases separated the two germline ends. The CDR3: CASSLGRETAGDTQYF. DNA of the CDR3: TGTGCCAGCAGCTTGGGGAGGGAGACTGCTGGGGATACGCAGTATTTT.